This record covers a single T cell receptor beta chain. Its specificity is unknown. This table comes from immunoSEQ multiplex PCR, and its TCRdb copy is limited to in-frame clones, with some not included. The data hold about 69,000 clones, with 94% observed a single time. The donors were members of the validation cohort comprising approximately 120 subjects, separate from the approximately 630-subject first cohort. The CDR3 is 18 residues long. This specimen comes from a study of cytomegalovirus exposure and HLA in healthy donors. Study context: It was reported in a later analysis that the 120 validation repertoires used the same platform as the approximately 600 first-cohort repertoires. The study's findings and limits: A subsequent analysis found that TCR clusters from the first cohort also tended to co-occur in the roughly 120 validation repertoires, with 94% of cluster scores above 0. Cytomegalovirus association was assigned to about 150 TCR beta chains.

V gene TRBV21-1 combines with J gene TRBJ2-7; the table names TRBD1, a call not compared with the DNA. TRBV21-1 is classified as a pseudogene. The sequencing input was PBMCs. This TCR was recovered from a woman aged 18 to 35 in good health and CMV-seronegative. CDR3 protein: CANEVRDRDQFYLYEQYF. The DNA for the CDR3 is TGTGCCAACGAAGTTAGGGACAGGGATCAATTCTACCTCTACGAGCAGTACTTC.